These 14 T cell receptor beta chains came from one sample sequenced in a study of OX40 agonist ivuxolimab in advanced cancers. TCRdb's copy holds only in-frame clones and misses some; the assay was immunoSEQ multiplex PCR. The sample includes about 79,000 clones, 86% seen only once; the top ten take 0.8% to 1%. The sequencing used CD4+ or CD8+ T cells sorted from blood, collected in a trial of the OX40 agonist ivuxolimab. Every receptor here comes from an adult with an advanced solid tumor such as melanoma, head and neck, liver or kidney cancer.

The chain couples TRBV7-9 to TRBJ2-3; 7 bases align to TRBD2. V shed 3 bases, J shed 1 base, and the junction held 1 base outside the gene matches. In germline, CDR1 is SEHNR, CDR2 FQNEAQ (reference sequence). The CDR3 has 14 residues. Written as DNA, the CDR3 is TGTGCCAGCAGCTTGGCGGGAGGCACAGATACGCAGTATTTT. This translates into CASSLAGGTDTQYF.

J is TRBJ2-2 and V is TRBV6-5; D is tentatively TRBD1 or TRBD2 (5 bases each). V was cut by 6 bases and J by 0 bases, with 11 bases left in between. The germline CDR1 and CDR2 sequences are MNHEY and SVGAGI. This CDR3 comprises 15 residues. CDR3: CASSPGTTNTGELFF. DNA of the CDR3: TGTGCCAGCAGCCCCGGGACGACGAACACCGGGGAGCTGTTTTTT.

The V call is TRBV5-5, the J call TRBJ2-1; 8 positions agree with TRBD2. Looked up from germline, CDR1 is SGHKS and CDR2 is YYEKEE (reference sequence). The V and J ends lost 4 bases and 0 bases, in that order; junction bases with no gene match: 3. The CDR3 has 15 amino acids. The chain's CDR3 is CASSPGGSSYNEQFF. In nucleotides, the CDR3 is TGTGCCAGCAGCCCGGGGGGGAGCTCCTACAATGAGCAGTTCTTC.

The chain couples TRBV7-2 to TRBJ2-5, with TRBD2 identical over 8 bases. Germline V gives CDR1 SGHTA, CDR2 FQGNSA. The CDR3 is made up of 14 amino acids. The trim removed 1 base at V and 6 bases at J, leaving 4 bases unmatched. The CDR3 bases are TGTGCCAGCAGCTTAGGGGGCGGGGGGAAGACCCAGTACTTC. It codes for CASSLGGGGKTQYF.

V usage is TRBV7-2 and J usage is TRBJ2-7; D may be TRBD2 (6 bases). Per germline, CDR1 SGHTA and CDR2 FQGNSA. V gave up 5 bases and J gave up 0 bases, with 14 bases separating them. The CDR3 totals 15 residues. CDR3 sequence: CASSPPGAGSYEQYF. The CDR3 nucleotides read TGTGCCAGCAGCCCGCCAGGAGCGGGCTCCTACGAGCAGTACTTC.

The J gene is TRBJ1-5, the V gene TRBV6-1, with a weak D call TRBD1 (6 bases). V was pared by 6 bases and J by 0 bases, with 9 bases between. The CDR3 consists of 14 residues. Germline V gene data show CDR1 as MNHNS and CDR2 as SASEGT. CDR3 protein: CASRLDSSNQPQHF. Here the CDR3 DNA reads TGTGCCAGCAGACTGGACAGTAGCAATCAGCCCCAGCATTTT.

This clone was observed a single time. The CDR3 sequence is CASSSQGDTEAFF. CDR3 nucleotides: TGTGCCAGTAGTTCCCAGGGTGACACTGAAGCTTTCTTT. The chain joins TRBV19 to TRBJ1-1; weak D call: TRBD1 (5 bases). CDR1 is LNHDA and CDR2 is SQIVND in the germline V gene (reference sequence). This CDR3 comprises 13 residues. Trimming cost V 5 bases and J 3 bases, with 10 bases left between them.

CDR3 DNA: TGTGCCAGCAATCTCAACAGGGGGATGCCCCAGCATTTT. This gives the protein CASNLNRGMPQHF. The chain joins TRBV2 to TRBJ1-5; 8 nucleotides line up with TRBD1. The CDR3 is made up of 13 amino acids. Per germline, CDR1 SNHLY and CDR2 FYNNEI. J gave up 9 bases and V 7 bases, and 8 bases lay outside the gene matches. The full variable domain, completed using reference TRBV2 and TRBJ1-5, is EPEVTQTPSHQVTQMGQEVILRCVPISNHLYFYWYRQILGQKVEFLVSFYNNEISEKSEIFDDQFSVERPDGSNFTLKIRSTKLEDSAMYFCASNLNRGMPQHFGDGTRLSIL.

V is TRBV28 and J is TRBJ2-7; 9 bases align to TRBD2. V lost 5 bases to trimming and J lost 7 bases; unmatched junction nucleotides: 9. CDR1 is MDHEN and CDR2 is SYDVKM in the germline V gene. The CDR3 spans 14 residues. CDR3 region: CASSTTSGTWEQYF. The CDR3 DNA is TGTGCCAGCAGTACGACTAGCGGAACGTGGGAGCAGTACTTC.

The chain employs TRBV7-2 and TRBJ1-4, with D possibly being TRBD1 (6 bases). The V and J ends lost 2 bases and 7 bases respectively, with 8 bases between them. Germline V gene lookup returns CDR1 SGHTA and CDR2 FQGNSA. The CDR3 runs to 13 residues. The CDR3 sequence: CASSLNRVEKLFF. The DNA of the CDR3 is TGTGCCAGCAGCTTAAACAGGGTTGAAAAACTGTTTTTT.

This clone was seen only a few times. The chain uses TRBV19 and TRBJ1-3; no definite D call. The germline CDR1 and CDR2 sequences are LNHDA and SQIVND (reference sequence). There are 13 residues in the CDR3. The germline V and J ends were trimmed by 5 bases and 0 bases, with 5 bases remaining between them. The CDR3 DNA follows: TGTGCCAGTAGTGGCAGCTCTGGAAACACCATATATTTT. Its protein is CASSGSSGNTIYF.

The gene calls are TRBV9 and TRBJ2-1; 11 bases align to TRBD2. This CDR3 is 15 amino acids long. Germline CDR1 and CDR2: SGDLS and YYNGEE. V lost 4 bases to trimming and J lost 3 bases; unmatched junction nucleotides: 3. In DNA form, the CDR3 reads TGTGCCAGCAGCTTCGGGACTAGCGGCTACAATGAGCAGTTCTTC. It translates to CASSFGTSGYNEQFF. The full variable domain, with the rest looked up from reference TRBV9 and TRBJ2-1, is DSGVTQTPKHLITATGQRVTLRCSPRSGDLSVYWYQQSLDQGLQFLIQYYNGEERAKGNILERFSAQQFPDLHSELNLSSLELGDSALYFCASSFGTSGYNEQFFGPGTRLTVL.

J is TRBJ2-5 and V is TRBV7-9; D is unclear. Matching the DNA end better, TRBJ2-7 makes the J call doubtful. Per the germline V gene, CDR1 is SEHNR and CDR2 is FQNEAQ (reference sequence). The CDR3 is 13 residues long. The CDR3 spells CASTRLGGSEQYF. As DNA, the CDR3 is TGTGCCAGCACCCGCCTAGGTGGATCCGAGCAGTACTTC.

In nucleotides, the CDR3 is TGCAGCGCCCTTACAGGGGTCCCCGAAGCTTTCTTT. Amino acids: CSALTGVPEAFF. The rearrangement links TRBV29-1 to TRBJ1-1; 7 bases agree with TRBD1. This CDR3 region has 12 residues. V lost 7 bases, J lost 8 bases, and 10 bases stayed unmatched. Looked up from germline, CDR1 is SQVTM and CDR2 is ANQGSEA. Drawing the rest from reference TRBV29-1 and TRBJ1-1, the complete variable domain is SAVISQKPSRDICQRGTSLTIQCQVDSQVTMMFWYRQQPGQSLTLIATANQGSEATYESGFVIDKFPISRPNLTFSTLTVSNMSPEDSSIYLCSALTGVPEAFFGQGTRLTVV.